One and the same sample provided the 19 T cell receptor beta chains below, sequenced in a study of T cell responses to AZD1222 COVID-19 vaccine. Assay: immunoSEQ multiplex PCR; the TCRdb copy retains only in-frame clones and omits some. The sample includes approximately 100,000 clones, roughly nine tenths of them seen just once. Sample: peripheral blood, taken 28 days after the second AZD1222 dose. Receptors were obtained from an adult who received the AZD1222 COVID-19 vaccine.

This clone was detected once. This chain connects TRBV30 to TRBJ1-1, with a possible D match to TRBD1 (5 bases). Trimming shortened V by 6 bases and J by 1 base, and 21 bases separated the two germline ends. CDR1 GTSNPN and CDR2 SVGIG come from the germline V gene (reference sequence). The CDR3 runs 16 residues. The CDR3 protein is CACDGTTNPRNTEAFF. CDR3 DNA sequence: TGTGCCTGCGACGGGACCACGAATCCCAGGAACACTGAAGCTTTCTTT.

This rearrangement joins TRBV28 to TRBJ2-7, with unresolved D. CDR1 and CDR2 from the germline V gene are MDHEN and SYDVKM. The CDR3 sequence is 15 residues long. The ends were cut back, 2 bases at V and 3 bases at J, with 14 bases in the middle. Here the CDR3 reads CASSLPGGDLYEQYF. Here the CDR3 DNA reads TGTGCCAGCAGTTTACCCGGTGGGGATCTCTACGAGCAGTACTTC.

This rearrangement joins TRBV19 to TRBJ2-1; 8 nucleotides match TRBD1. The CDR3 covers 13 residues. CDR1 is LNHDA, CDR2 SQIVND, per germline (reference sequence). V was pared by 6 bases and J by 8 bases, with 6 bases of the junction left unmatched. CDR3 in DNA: TGTGCCAGTAGGGGACAGGACAATCATGAGCAGTTCTTC. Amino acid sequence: CASRGQDNHEQFF.

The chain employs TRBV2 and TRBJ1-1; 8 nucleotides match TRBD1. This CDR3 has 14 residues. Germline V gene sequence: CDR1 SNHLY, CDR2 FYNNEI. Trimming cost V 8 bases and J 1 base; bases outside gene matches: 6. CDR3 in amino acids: CASETGTGNTEAFF. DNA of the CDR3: TGTGCCAGCGAAACCGGGACAGGGAACACTGAAGCTTTCTTT.

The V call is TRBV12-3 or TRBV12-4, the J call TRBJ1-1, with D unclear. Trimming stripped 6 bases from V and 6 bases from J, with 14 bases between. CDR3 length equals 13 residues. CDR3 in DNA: TGTGCCAGCAGGTTTGGGGATCGGTCTGAAGCTTTCTTT. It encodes CASRFGDRSEAFF.

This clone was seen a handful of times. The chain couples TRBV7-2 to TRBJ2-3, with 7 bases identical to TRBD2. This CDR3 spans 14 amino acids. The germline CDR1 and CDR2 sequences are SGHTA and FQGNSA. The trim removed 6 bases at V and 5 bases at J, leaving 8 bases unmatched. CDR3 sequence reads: CASSSNSGVDTQYF. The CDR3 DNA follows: TGTGCCAGCAGTTCTAACAGCGGGGTAGATACGCAGTATTTT. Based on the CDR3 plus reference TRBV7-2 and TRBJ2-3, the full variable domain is GAGVSQSPSNKVTEKGKDVELRCDPISGHTALYWYRQSLGQGLEFLIYFQGNSAPDKSGLPSDRFSAERTGGSVSTLTIQRTQQEDSAVYLCASSSNSGVDTQYFGPGTRLTVL.

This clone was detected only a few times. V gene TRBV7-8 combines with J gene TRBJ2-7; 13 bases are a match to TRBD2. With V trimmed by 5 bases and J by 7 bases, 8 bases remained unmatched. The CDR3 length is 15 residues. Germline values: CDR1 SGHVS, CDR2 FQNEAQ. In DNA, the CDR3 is TGTGCCAGCAGCACAGGACTAGCGGGAGCTTTAGAGCAGTACTTC. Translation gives CASSTGLAGALEQYF.

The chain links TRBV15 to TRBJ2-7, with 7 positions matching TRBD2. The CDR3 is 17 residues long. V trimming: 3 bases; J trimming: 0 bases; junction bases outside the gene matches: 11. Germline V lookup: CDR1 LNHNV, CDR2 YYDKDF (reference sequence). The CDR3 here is CATSSLPSGRTSYEQYF. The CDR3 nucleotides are TGTGCCACCAGCAGCCTCCCTAGCGGAAGAACCTCCTACGAGCAGTACTTC.

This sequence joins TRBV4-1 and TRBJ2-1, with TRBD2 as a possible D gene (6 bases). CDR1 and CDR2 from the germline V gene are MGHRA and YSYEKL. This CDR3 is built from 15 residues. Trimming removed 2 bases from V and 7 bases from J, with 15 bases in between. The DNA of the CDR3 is TGCGCCAGCAGCCAACATACGGGAGAAGATAATGAGCAGTTCTTC. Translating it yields CASSQHTGEDNEQFF.

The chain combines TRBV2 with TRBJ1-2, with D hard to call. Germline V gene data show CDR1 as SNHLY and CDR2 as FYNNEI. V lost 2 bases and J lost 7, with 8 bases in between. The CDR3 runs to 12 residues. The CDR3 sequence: CASSEQQAGYTF. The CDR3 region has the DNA TGTGCCAGCAGTGAACAGCAGGCTGGCTACACCTTC.

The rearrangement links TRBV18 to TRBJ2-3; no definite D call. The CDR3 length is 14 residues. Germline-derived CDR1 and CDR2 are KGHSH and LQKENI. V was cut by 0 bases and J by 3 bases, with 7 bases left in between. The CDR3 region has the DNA TGTGCCAGCTCACCACCGATCGCAACAGATACGCAGTATTTT. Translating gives CASSPPIATDTQYF.

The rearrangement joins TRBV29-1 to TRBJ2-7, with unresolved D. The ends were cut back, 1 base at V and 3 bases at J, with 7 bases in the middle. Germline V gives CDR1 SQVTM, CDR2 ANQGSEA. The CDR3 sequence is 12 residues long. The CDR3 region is CSVEVSSYEQYF. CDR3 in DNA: TGCAGCGTTGAAGTTTCAAGCTACGAGCAGTACTTC.

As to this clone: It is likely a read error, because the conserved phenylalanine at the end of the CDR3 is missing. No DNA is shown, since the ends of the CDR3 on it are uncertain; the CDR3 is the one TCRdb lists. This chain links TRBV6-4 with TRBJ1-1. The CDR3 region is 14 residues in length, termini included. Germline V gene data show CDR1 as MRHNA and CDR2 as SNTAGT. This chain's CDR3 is CASSEPAGEGASKA.

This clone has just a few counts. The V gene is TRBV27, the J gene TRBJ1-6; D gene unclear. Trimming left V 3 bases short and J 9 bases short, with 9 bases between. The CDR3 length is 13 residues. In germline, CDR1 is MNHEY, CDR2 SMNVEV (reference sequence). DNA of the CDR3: TGTGCCAGCAGTTTCGCTCTGGTTTCACCCCTCCACTTT. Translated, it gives CASSFALVSPLHF.

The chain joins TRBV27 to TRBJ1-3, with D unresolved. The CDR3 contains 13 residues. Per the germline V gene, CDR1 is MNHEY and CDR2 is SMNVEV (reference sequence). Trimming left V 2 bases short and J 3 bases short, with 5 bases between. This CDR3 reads CASSLTVGNTIYF. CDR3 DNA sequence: TGTGCCAGCAGTTTAACTGTTGGAAACACCATATATTTT.

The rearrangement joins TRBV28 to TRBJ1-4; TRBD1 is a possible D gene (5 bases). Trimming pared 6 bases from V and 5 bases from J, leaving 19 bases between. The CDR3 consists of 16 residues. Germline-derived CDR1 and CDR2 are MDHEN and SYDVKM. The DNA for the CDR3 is TGTGCCAGCAGAGAAACAGGTACCACCTTGAATGAAAAACTGTTTTTT. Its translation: CASRETGTTLNEKLFF.

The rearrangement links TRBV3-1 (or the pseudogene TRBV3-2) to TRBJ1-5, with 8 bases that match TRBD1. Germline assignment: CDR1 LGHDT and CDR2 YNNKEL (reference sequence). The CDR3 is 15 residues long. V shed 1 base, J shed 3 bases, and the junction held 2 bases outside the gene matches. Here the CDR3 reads CASSQGQGHNQPQHF. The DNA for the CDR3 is TGTGCCAGCAGCCAAGGACAGGGGCACAATCAGCCCCAGCATTTT.

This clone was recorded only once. For the CDR3, the DNA is TGTGCCAGCAGCGTCCGGACAGGGGGCACTGAAGCTTTCTTT. Protein sequence: CASSVRTGGTEAFF. The rearrangement joins TRBV13 to TRBJ1-1; TRBD1 matches at 10 bases. The CDR3 is made up of 14 amino acids. Trimming cost V 5 bases and J 4 bases; bases outside gene matches: 4. Germline assignment: CDR1 PRHDT and CDR2 FYEKMQ (reference sequence). The full variable domain, completed using reference TRBV13 and TRBJ1-1, is AAGVIQSPRHLIKEKRETATLKCYPIPRHDTVYWYQQGPGQDPQFLISFYEKMQSDKGSIPDRFSAQQFSDYHSELNMSSLELGDSALYFCASSVRTGGTEAFFGQGTRLTVV.

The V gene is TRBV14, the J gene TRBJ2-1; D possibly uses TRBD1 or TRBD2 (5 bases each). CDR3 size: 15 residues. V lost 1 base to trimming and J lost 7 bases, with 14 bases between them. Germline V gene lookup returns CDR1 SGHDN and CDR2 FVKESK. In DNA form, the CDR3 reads TGTGCCAGCAGCCAAGGGAGAGGGGTTTGGAATGAGCAGTTCTTC. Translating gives CASSQGRGVWNEQFF.